Listed here is a single TCR beta chain. The antigen is unknown. The source of the sample is a study of cytomegalovirus exposure and HLA in healthy donors. Study findings and constraints: Earlier analysis found most TCR beta V segments productive about 90% or about 30% of the time.

In the PCR, 60 Vbeta and 13 Jbeta primers were used. Libraries were prepared by immunoSEQ multiplex PCR; TCRdb keeps only in-frame clonotypes and omits some of them. In all, the sample yields 30,000 to 35,000 clones. Sequences were obtained from PBMCs. This clonotype was sampled from a woman aged 40 to 50 in good health and CMV-seropositive.

The CDR3 loop is CASRRSTDTQYF. For the CDR3, the DNA is TGTGCCAGCAGGCGATCCACAGATACGCAGTATTTT. The chain uses TRBV2 and TRBJ2-3; D call uncertain. Per the germline V gene, CDR1 is SNHLY and CDR2 is FYNNEI. The CDR3 is made up of 12 amino acids. Trimming shortened V by 6 bases and J by 2 bases, and 6 bases separated the two germline ends.